The present TCR beta chain was sequenced within a study of long-term antiretroviral therapy in people with HIV. Survey-level immunoSEQ v3.0 assays were run. Sequenced by immunoSEQ multiplex PCR; TCRdb stores in-frame clones only, minus some. This table has approximately 13,000 clones, around 83% appearing once. Trimming cost V 4 bases and J 6 bases, with 6 bases left between them. CDR1 SGHTA and CDR2 FQGNSA come from the germline V gene. This CDR3 is 12 amino acids long. As regards this clone: Its antigen is unidentified.

Study-level results: Control repertoires displayed wider CDR3 length ranges than the HIV repertoires. The repertoire was dominated at all time points by clones expanded before ART.

The TCR sequence derives from a man aged 25-40 years with HIV. The chain uses TRBV7-2 and TRBJ2-2; no firm D call. The sequenced sample was unsorted PBMCs, obtained 0.4 years after starting antiretroviral therapy. DNA of the CDR3: TGTGCCAGCAGCTCTTACGCCGGGGAGCTGTTTTTT. It specifies CASSSYAGELFF.